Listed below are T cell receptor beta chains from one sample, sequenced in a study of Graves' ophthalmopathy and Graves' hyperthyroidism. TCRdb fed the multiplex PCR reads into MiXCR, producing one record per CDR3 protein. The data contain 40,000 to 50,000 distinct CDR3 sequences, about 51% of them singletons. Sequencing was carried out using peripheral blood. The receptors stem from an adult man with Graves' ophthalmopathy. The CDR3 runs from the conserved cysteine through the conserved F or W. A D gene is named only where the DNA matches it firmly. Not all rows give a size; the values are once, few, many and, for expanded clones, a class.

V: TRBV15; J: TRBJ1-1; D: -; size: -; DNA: TGTGCCACCAGCAGCCAGGGAGCTAGCGGGACTGAAGCTTTCTTT; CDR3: CATSSQGASGTEAFF
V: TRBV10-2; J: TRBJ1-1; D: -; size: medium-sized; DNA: TGCGCCAGCAGTGTGTCCGAGAACACTGAAGCTTTCTTT; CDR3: CASSVSENTEAFF
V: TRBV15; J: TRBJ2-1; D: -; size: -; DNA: TGTGCCACCAGCAGCGTTGTTATTAGGCGGGGACTTCCCTACAATGAGCAGTTCTTC; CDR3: CATSSVVIRRGLPYNEQFF
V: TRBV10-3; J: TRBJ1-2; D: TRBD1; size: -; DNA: TGTGCCATCAGTGAGCCGGGACAGGGGGTAAACTATGGCTACACCTTC; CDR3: CAISEPGQGVNYGYTF
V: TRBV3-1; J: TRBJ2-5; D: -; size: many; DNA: TGTGCCAGCAGCCAAGTGGGCCGCACCATAGGGGAGACCCAGTACTTC; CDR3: CASSQVGRTIGETQYF
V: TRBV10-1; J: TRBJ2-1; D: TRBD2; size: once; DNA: TGCGCCAGCAGTGACGACGGGACTAGCGGGAATGAGCAGTTCTTC; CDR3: CASSDDGTSGNEQFF
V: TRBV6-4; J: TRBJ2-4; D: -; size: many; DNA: TGTGCCAGCAGGCAACCGTGGGCCAAAAACATTCAGTACTTC; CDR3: CASRQPWAKNIQYF
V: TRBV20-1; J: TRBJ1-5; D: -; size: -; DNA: TGCAGTGCTGGGCCCCAGACTTATAGCAATCAGCCCCAGCATTTT; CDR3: CSAGPQTYSNQPQHF
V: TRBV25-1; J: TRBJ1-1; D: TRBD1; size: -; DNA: TGTGCCAGCAGGAAGGGAGGCAGGGGGCGCGGTGTCACTGAAGCTTTCTTT; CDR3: CASRKGGRGRGVTEAFF
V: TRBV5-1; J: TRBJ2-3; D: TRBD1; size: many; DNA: TGCGCCAGCAGTCATAACCAGGGGGTGGGCACAGATACGCAGTATTTT; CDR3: CASSHNQGVGTDTQYF
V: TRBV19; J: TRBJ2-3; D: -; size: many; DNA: TGTGCCAGTAGTGGGGGGGCTAGCGGCACAGATACGCAGTATTTT; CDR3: CASSGGASGTDTQYF
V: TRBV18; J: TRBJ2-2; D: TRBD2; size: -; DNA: TGTGCCAGCTCACCAGCGGGAGGGCCAAGAACCGGGGAGCTGTTTTTT; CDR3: CASSPAGGPRTGELFF
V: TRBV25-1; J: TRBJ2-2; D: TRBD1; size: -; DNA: TGTGCCAGCAGTGGGACAGGCACCGGGGAGCTGTTTTTT; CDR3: CASSGTGTGELFF
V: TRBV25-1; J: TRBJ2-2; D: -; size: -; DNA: TGTGCCAGCAGTGGGACGGCGAACACCGGGGAGCTGTTTTTT; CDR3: CASSGTANTGELFF
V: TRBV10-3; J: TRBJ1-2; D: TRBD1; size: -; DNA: TGTGCCATCAGCGAGCAGGGGGGTAGCTATGGCTACACCTTC; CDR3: CAISEQGGSYGYTF
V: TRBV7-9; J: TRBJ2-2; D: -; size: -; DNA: TGTGCCAGCAGCAGTTCCCCGGAGACCGGGGAGCTGTTTTTT; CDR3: CASSSSPETGELFF
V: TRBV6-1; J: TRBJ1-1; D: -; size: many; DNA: TGTGCCAGCAGGGATATCAGGGAGTACACTGAAGCTTTCTTT; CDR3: CASRDIREYTEAFF
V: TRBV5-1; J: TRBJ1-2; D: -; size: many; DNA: TGCGCCAGCAGCTTGGCCCCGTCTGGCTACACCTTC; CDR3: CASSLAPSGYTF